Only one count was recorded for the clone carrying this T cell receptor beta chain. Its target is not known. Only in-frame clones appear in the TCRdb table, and some are missing; sequencing was by immunoSEQ multiplex PCR. The table records roughly 2,300,000 clones, 85% to 95% of them present only once. The data stem from a study of shared clonotypes between healthy human individuals. The CDR3 has 16 amino acids. J was trimmed by 0 bases and V by 3 bases; bases with no gene match: 4. CDR1 and CDR2 (germline): SGHRS, YFSETQ. Notes on the study in general: The donor pool, a small one, limited the genetic and exposure-history diversity represented. Clonotypes shared by all four sorted-subset donors had higher generation probabilities than non-shared clonotypes.

Input material: naive CD4+ T cells from PBMCs. Subset described: CD45RA+ positively selected. V is TRBV5-1 and J is TRBJ1-5; 9 bases are shared with TRBD1. The receptor was isolated from a man younger than 30 in good health. Some clones in this sample may be carry-over from other donors' samples. Here the CDR3 reads CASSWGGQGSNQPQHF. The DNA for the CDR3 is TGCGCCAGCAGCTGGGGGGGACAGGGTAGCAATCAGCCCCAGCATTTT.